Below are 4 T cell receptor beta chains sequenced from a single sample in a study of shared clonotypes between healthy human individuals. Libraries were prepared by immunoSEQ multiplex PCR; TCRdb keeps only in-frame clonotypes and omits some of them. The data contain some 1.5 million clones, roughly 96% of them singletons. The sample consisted of naive CD4+ T cells sorted from blood. As to subset: CD45RA+ positively selected. These receptors were taken from a man aged 30-40 years in good health.

The chain carries TRBV7-9 and TRBJ1-1, with TRBD1 as a possible D gene (5 bases). This CDR3 has 15 residues. Germline V gene data show CDR1 as SEHNR and CDR2 as FQNEAQ (reference sequence). V shed 5 bases and J shed 1 base, with 14 bases lying between them. CDR3 DNA sequence: TGTGCCAGCAGCAGCGGCTCAGGGCCGAACACTGAAGCTTTCTTT. Its translation: CASSSGSGPNTEAFF. Supplemented by reference TRBV7-9 and TRBJ1-1, the full variable domain reads DTGVSQNPRHKITKRGQNVTFRCDPISEHNRLYWYRQTLGQGPEFLTYFQNEAQLEKSRLLSDRFSAERPKGSFSTLEIQRTEQGDSAMYLCASSSGSGPNTEAFFGQGTRLTVV.

The sample holds one count of this clone. The J gene is TRBJ1-4, the V gene TRBV7-9; weak D call: TRBD1 (5 bases). Trimming shortened V by 4 bases and J by 4 bases, and 25 bases separated the two germline ends. This CDR3 is 19 amino acids long. Germline V CDR1 and CDR2: SEHNR, FQNEAQ (reference sequence). CDR3 protein: CASSSSRVLDKFLNEKLFF. The CDR3, as DNA: TGTGCCAGCAGCTCGAGCAGGGTTCTCGACAAATTCCTTAATGAAAAACTGTTTTTT.

The chain uses TRBV18 and TRBJ1-1; TRBD1 agrees at 7 bases. CDR1 and CDR2 (germline): KGHSH, LQKENI. This CDR3 has 15 amino acids. The V segment lost 3 bases and the J segment 2 bases; nucleotides outside the gene matches: 6. CDR3 DNA: TGTGCCAGCTCACCGGGACAGAATGCCAACACTGAAGCTTTCTTT. Its protein is CASSPGQNANTEAFF. The complete variable domain, with remaining parts taken from reference TRBV18 and TRBJ1-1, reads NAGVMQNPRHLVRRRGQEARLRCSPMKGHSHVYWYRQLPEEGLKFMVYLQKENIIDESGMPKERFSAEFPKEGPSILRIQQVVRGDSAAYFCASSPGQNANTEAFFGQGTRLTVV.

V usage is TRBV29-1 and J usage is TRBJ2-5; 9 bases are shared with TRBD1. Germline CDR1 reads SQVTM; CDR2 reads ANQGSEA. The junction had 8 bases not matched to a gene; V was cut back by 4 bases and J by 5 bases. CDR3 length: 14 amino acids. The CDR3 nucleotides are TGCAGCGTTGGACAGGGGGGAAATCAGGAGACCCAGTACTTC. Amino acid sequence: CSVGQGGNQETQYF. The whole variable domain, remainder taken from reference TRBV29-1 and TRBJ2-5, is SAVISQKPSRDICQRGTSLTIQCQVDSQVTMMFWYRQQPGQSLTLIATANQGSEATYESGFVIDKFPISRPNLTFSTLTVSNMSPEDSSIYLCSVGQGGNQETQYFGPGTRLLVL.